This T cell receptor (beta chain) was identified in a study of siplizumab effects on memory and regulatory T cells. Points from the study as a whole: Major contributors to the alloresponse seemed to be naive T cells, which also appeared more diverse than memory cells.

It was about 100,000 TCR templates that were assayed per sample. TCRdb's table, derived via immunoSEQ multiplex PCR, lists solely in-frame clones and lacks some. Of more than 95,000 clones listed, about 94% are singletons. On this clone: Antigen specificity is unknown.

V was clipped by 0 bases and J by 0 bases, with 11 bases between them. Germline CDR1 and CDR2: MGHRA and YSYEKL. This CDR3 contains 16 residues. The gene calls are TRBV4-1 and TRBJ1-1; weak D call: TRBD1 (6 bases). The sequence came from a human donor in good health. Sequences were obtained from Tregs sorted from blood. The CDR3 loop reads CASSQDGWGLNTEAFF. Written as DNA, the CDR3 is TGCGCCAGCAGCCAAGATGGCTGGGGGCTGAACACTGAAGCTTTCTTT.